These 16 T cell receptor beta chains originate from one sample sequenced in a study of T cell repertoires in ileal Crohn's disease. Time point of the sample: neoterminal ileum biopsy at postoperative endoscopy, about 6 months after surgery. Repertoires were generated with immunoSEQ multiplex PCR, while TCRdb's copy carries only in-frame clones and drops some. This sample has about 4,500 clones, with 65% to 85% found just once. The specimen was ileal tissue. The source is an adult with Crohn's disease.

V is TRBV6-5 and J is TRBJ1-2; TRBD1 matches at 12 bases. The CDR3 has 14 residues. V lost 6 bases and J lost 7; bases outside the gene matches: 6. CDR1 is MNHEY, CDR2 SVGAGI, per germline. The CDR3 DNA is TGTGCCAGCAGCCTGGGACAGGGGGCGGGTGGCTACACCTTC. Its protein product is CASSLGQGAGGYTF.

The V call is TRBV30, the J call TRBJ1-5; 7 nucleotides line up with TRBD1. V dropped 3 bases and J dropped 11; count of bases not matched to a gene: 19. Germline V CDR1 and CDR2: GTSNPN, SVGIG (reference sequence). This CDR3 has 16 residues. CDR3 amino acids: CAWSARQGLMQSAQHF. The CDR3 DNA sequence: TGTGCCTGGAGCGCCCGACAGGGTCTAATGCAATCAGCCCAGCATTTT.

This sequence joins TRBV7-2 and TRBJ2-1; 7 bases line up with TRBD2. The CDR3 contains 15 residues. J gave up 5 bases and V 3 bases, and 7 bases lay outside the gene matches. CDR1 SGHTA and CDR2 FQGNSA come from the germline V gene. CDR3 nucleotide sequence: TGTGCCAGCAGCTTGGGGAGCGGGGCTAACAATGAGCAGTTCTTC. Its protein is CASSLGSGANNEQFF.

The chain joins TRBV6-1 to TRBJ1-4; D ambiguous. Germline V gene sequence: CDR1 MNHNS, CDR2 SASEGT. Trimming cost V 1 base and J 2 bases, with 5 bases left between them. The CDR3 is 14 residues long. CDR3 sequence reads: CASSEGPTNEKLFF. The CDR3 DNA reads as TGTGCCAGCAGTGAAGGGCCGACTAATGAAAAACTGTTTTTT.

This chain uses TRBV27 with TRBJ1-5; 7 positions match TRBD1. The V and J ends lost 6 bases and 4 bases, in that order; junction bases with no gene match: 6. In germline, CDR1 is MNHEY, CDR2 SMNVEV (reference sequence). This CDR3 is built from 14 residues. Here the CDR3 reads CASRPGQINQPQHF. The CDR3 nucleotides read TGTGCCAGCAGGCCGGGACAGATAAATCAGCCCCAGCATTTT.

The table lists this clone with a count of one. V is TRBV11-2 and J is TRBJ2-3; tentatively, D is TRBD1 or TRBD2 (5 bases each). There are 16 residues in the CDR3. Looked up from germline, CDR1 is SGHAT and CDR2 is FQNNGV. V was pared by 2 bases and J by 2 bases, with 14 bases between. The CDR3 protein is CASSLRPGTYTDTQYF. The CDR3 DNA follows: TGTGCCAGCAGCTTACGGCCCGGGACCTACACAGATACGCAGTATTTT.

The genes are TRBV10-3 and TRBJ1-4; TRBD1 agrees at 8 bases. V trimming: 6 bases; J trimming: 2 bases; junction bases outside the gene matches: 5. The CDR3 contains 15 residues. The germline V gene encodes CDR1 ENHRY and CDR2 SYGVKD. The CDR3 is CAISPGGATNEKLFF. The CDR3 coding sequence is TGTGCCATCAGCCCAGGGGGCGCCACTAATGAAAAACTGTTTTTT.

The chain uses TRBV29-1 and TRBJ2-7; D may be TRBD2 (6 bases). Germline V CDR1 and CDR2: SQVTM, ANQGSEA. CDR3 length equals 14 residues. V lost 6 bases, J lost 2 bases, and 17 bases lay in between. CDR3 nucleotide sequence: TGCAGCGTGAAAGCCCATGGCGGGACCTACGAGCAGTACTTC. Protein sequence: CSVKAHGGTYEQYF.

The CDR3 nucleotides read TGTGCCAGCAGCAATCTAGCGGGAGAGGGCGTCGAGCAGTACTTC. Translating it yields CASSNLAGEGVEQYF. The chain joins TRBV9 to TRBJ2-7; TRBD2 matches at 10 bases. With V trimmed by 4 bases and J by 6 bases, 10 bases remained unmatched. CDR1 and CDR2 from the germline V gene are SGDLS and YYNGEE. This CDR3 is 15 amino acids long.

This rearrangement joins TRBV27 to TRBJ2-5, with D perhaps matching TRBD1 (6 bases). CDR1 MNHEY and CDR2 SMNVEV come from the germline V gene (reference sequence). The CDR3 is 14 residues long. The germline V and J ends were trimmed by 1 base and 6 bases, with 12 bases remaining between them. DNA for the CDR3: TGTGCCAGCAGTTTATTAGGGGGTGGGCAGACCCAGTACTTC. Translating gives CASSLLGGGQTQYF.

The chain couples TRBV6-6 to TRBJ2-6, with D possibly TRBD1 on 6 matching bases. The CDR3 extends over 14 amino acids. Germline V gives CDR1 MNHNY, CDR2 SVGAGI (reference sequence). V was trimmed by 4 bases and J by 2 bases, leaving 6 bases between them. CDR3 amino acids: CASSWTAGANVLTF. The CDR3 nucleotides are TGTGCCAGCAGTTGGACAGCTGGGGCCAACGTCCTGACTTTC.

CDR3 coding DNA: TGTGCCTGGAGTCGCAGGGGCAATCAGCCCCAGCATTTT. Translation: CAWSRRGNQPQHF. The rearrangement uses TRBV30 and TRBJ1-5; tentatively, D is TRBD1 (5 bases). Trimming cost V 2 bases and J 2 bases, with 7 bases left between them. This CDR3 contains 13 residues. The V gene's germline CDR1 is GTSNPN and CDR2 SVGIG (reference sequence).

This clone was found a few times. J is TRBJ2-3 and V is TRBV5-6, with 7 positions matching TRBD2. This CDR3 is 18 amino acids long. Trimming took 4 bases from V and 1 from J; bases not matched to a gene: 15. Germline V CDR1 and CDR2: SGHDT, YYEEEE. The CDR3 nucleotides read TGTGCCAGCAGCCCCGACAGAGGACTAGTCGGGCGCACAGATACGCAGTATTTT. Translating gives CASSPDRGLVGRTDTQYF.

This clone was observed a few times. This chain joins TRBV19 and TRBJ1-1, with 7 bases aligning to TRBD1. The CDR3 spans 17 residues. Germline V gene lookup returns CDR1 LNHDA and CDR2 SQIVND (reference sequence). J gave up 2 bases and V 0 bases, and 9 bases lay outside the gene matches. The CDR3 region is CASSIDLYRDSNTEAFF. CDR3 nucleotides: TGTGCCAGTAGTATAGATCTGTATCGGGACAGCAACACTGAAGCTTTCTTT.

This clone was detected once. The rearrangement links TRBV6-5 to TRBJ2-5; 9 bases line up with TRBD2. The CDR3 spans 15 residues. In germline, CDR1 is MNHEY, CDR2 SVGAGI. Unmatched junction bases numbered 9, after V lost 6 bases and J lost 4 bases. In nucleotides, the CDR3 is TGTGCCAGCAGCGCCGAACCAGCGGGAGGAGAGACCCAGTACTTC. This codes for CASSAEPAGGETQYF.

The chain carries TRBV6-1 and TRBJ2-6; either TRBD1 or TRBD2 may fit D (5 bases each). This CDR3 comprises 13 residues. CDR1 is MNHNS, CDR2 SASEGT, per germline. V was clipped by 6 bases and J by 8 bases, with 11 bases between them. Written as DNA, the CDR3 is TGTGCCAGCAGCTCCTGGGGGTCCAACGTCCTGACTTTC. Protein product: CASSSWGSNVLTF.